The 30 T cell receptor beta chains in this list originate from one sample, sequenced in a study of blood T cell repertoires in COVID-19. Clones were read by immunoSEQ multiplex PCR, and TCRdb kept only the in-frame ones, dropping some. The repertoire holds tens of thousands of clones, with around 78% as singletons. Material for sequencing was peripheral blood. Receptors originate from a human donor in a cohort sampled during active COVID-19.

The chain uses TRBV6-2 or TRBV6-3 and TRBJ1-5; 12 bases are shared with TRBD1. CDR1 is MNHEY, CDR2 SVGEGT, per germline. The CDR3 spans 17 residues. V trimming: 1 base; J trimming: 5 bases; junction bases outside the gene matches: 6. The CDR3 nucleotides read TGTGCCAGCAGTTACTTAGGGACAGGGGGCGAGGATCAGCCCCAGCATTTT. Protein product: CASSYLGTGGEDQPQHF.

J is TRBJ1-5 and V is TRBV6-5; D possibly corresponds to TRBD1 (6 bases). The CDR3 length is 15 residues. Per germline, CDR1 MNHEY and CDR2 SVGAGI. With 6 bases removed from V and 3 bases from J, the gap between germline ends came to 15 bases. The chain's CDR3 is CASSAGGQTNQPQHF. CDR3 DNA: TGTGCCAGCAGCGCGGGTGGACAGACCAATCAGCCCCAGCATTTT.

The CDR3 DNA reads TGTGCCAGCAGCGGGTACGGGGAGGATACGATCTACGAGCAGTACTTC. This gives the protein CASSGYGEDTIYEQYF. This rearrangement joins TRBV14 to TRBJ2-7, with a tentative D call TRBD2 (6 bases). The V end lost 5 bases, the J end lost 3 bases, and 20 bases lay between the germline ends. This CDR3 spans 16 amino acids. Per germline, CDR1 SGHDN and CDR2 FVKESK.

V is TRBV15 and J is TRBJ1-3; D may be TRBD1 (6 bases). V lost 0 bases and J lost 3, with 12 bases in between. Germline V gene data show CDR1 as LNHNV and CDR2 as YYDKDF (reference sequence). The CDR3 loop spans 16 amino acids. The CDR3 region has the DNA TGTGCCACCAGCAGAGAGAGACAGGTCAATGGAAACACCATATATTTT. Translating gives CATSRERQVNGNTIYF.

The chain employs TRBV19 and TRBJ2-6; maybe TRBD2 (6 bases). The CDR3 runs to 16 residues. Germline V gene lookup returns CDR1 LNHDA and CDR2 SQIVND (reference sequence). V was clipped by 7 bases and J by 3 bases, with 16 bases between them. For the CDR3, the DNA is TGTGCCAGTACAGGTGGAGGGGTTGGTGGGGCCAACGTCCTGACTTTC. Protein sequence: CASTGGGVGGANVLTF.

CDR3 DNA sequence: TGTGCCAGCAGTCGACTGACTAGCGGGAAGGCCGGGGAGCTGTTTTTT. The encoded protein is CASSRLTSGKAGELFF. The chain uses TRBV6-2 or TRBV6-3 and TRBJ2-2, with 11 bases aligning to TRBD2. Germline CDR1 is MNHEY and CDR2 is SVGEGT. V dropped 5 bases and J dropped 6; count of bases not matched to a gene: 8. CDR3 length equals 16 residues.

The chain combines TRBV7-9 with TRBJ1-2; 8 bases are a match to TRBD1. The CDR3 has 13 residues. Looked up from germline, CDR1 is SEHNR and CDR2 is FQNEAQ (reference sequence). Unmatched junction bases numbered 4, after V lost 4 bases and J lost 6 bases. The CDR3: CASSSQGADGYTF. DNA for the CDR3: TGTGCCAGCAGCTCCCAGGGGGCCGATGGCTACACCTTC.

The chain has TRBV5-1 and TRBJ2-3; the D gene is possibly TRBD2 (5 bases). The CDR3 covers 11 residues. The V gene lost 8 bases and the J gene lost 7 bases, with 11 bases spanning the gap. CDR1 and CDR2 from the germline V gene are SGHRS and YFSETQ. Here the CDR3 reads CARPSLHTQYF. CDR3 in DNA: TGCGCCAGACCTAGCTTACATACGCAGTATTTT.

The chain's CDR3 is CASSPSSDNTEAFF. The CDR3 DNA reads TGTGCCAGCTCACCGTCTAGCGATAACACTGAAGCTTTCTTT. V is TRBV18 and J is TRBJ1-1; no definite D call. Between the trimmed V and J ends, which lost 3 bases and 2 bases, there was a span of 10 bases. The CDR3 covers 14 residues. Germline loops: CDR1 KGHSH, CDR2 LQKENI.

This chain connects TRBV5-1 to TRBJ1-2, with 7 bases fitting TRBD1. CDR3 length: 14 residues. Germline V gene sequence: CDR1 SGHRS, CDR2 YFSETQ. The V gene end was trimmed by 0 bases and the J gene end by 4 bases; junction bases not matched to a gene: 3. The CDR3 is CASSLGQGVYGYTF. CDR3 in DNA: TGCGCCAGCAGCTTGGGACAGGGCGTCTATGGCTACACCTTC.

The sample holds one count of this clone. The chain joins TRBV7-2 to TRBJ2-7; TRBD2 agrees at 8 bases. CDR3 length: 14 amino acids. V gave up 5 bases and J gave up 5 bases; unmatched junction bases: 8. Germline CDR1 and CDR2: SGHTA and FQGNSA. CDR3 DNA sequence: TGTGCCAGCAGCCCGAGCGGGAGAATCAACGAGCAGTACTTC. As protein: CASSPSGRINEQYF.

This chain connects TRBV7-2 to TRBJ1-4, with D perhaps matching TRBD1 (6 bases). Deletions cut 2 bases from V and 8 bases from J, with 15 bases between. The CDR3 has 15 residues. Per germline, CDR1 SGHTA and CDR2 FQGNSA. The CDR3 DNA follows: TGTGCCAGCAGCTTAACCTCGGGGGGCGCGGAAAAACTGTTTTTT. It yields the protein CASSLTSGGAEKLFF. The full variable domain, with the rest looked up from reference TRBV7-2 and TRBJ1-4, is GAGVSQSPSNKVTEKGKDVELRCDPISGHTALYWYRQSLGQGLEFLIYFQGNSAPDKSGLPSDRFSAERTGGSVSTLTIQRTQQEDSAVYLCASSLTSGGAEKLFFGSGTQLSVL.

J is TRBJ2-2 and V is TRBV27; possibly TRBD1 for D (5 bases). CDR1 and CDR2 (germline): MNHEY, SMNVEV (reference sequence). The CDR3 consists of 17 residues. V was trimmed by 3 bases and J by 1 base, leaving 15 bases between them. CDR3 region: CASSFDPGNQNTGELFF. CDR3 bases: TGTGCCAGCAGTTTTGACCCAGGGAATCAGAACACCGGGGAGCTGTTTTTT.

CDR3 sequence: CASRDWKLFF. In DNA form, the CDR3 reads TGTGCAAGTCGGGACTGGAAGCTGTTTTTT. The chain links TRBV12-2 to TRBJ2-2; the table calls TRBD2, which could not be checked here. TRBV12-2 corresponds to a pseudogene. CDR3 length equals 10 residues.

This clone came up many times. The rearrangement uses TRBV15 and TRBJ2-1; TRBD2 might be the D (5 bases). V was clipped by 1 base and J by 5 bases, with 9 bases between them. CDR3 size: 14 residues. CDR1 and CDR2 (germline): LNHNV, YYDKDF (reference sequence). CDR3 protein: CATSRAGNDNEQFF. The DNA of the CDR3 is TGTGCCACCAGCAGAGCGGGGAACGACAATGAGCAGTTCTTC.

This sequence joins TRBV2 and TRBJ2-7, with 9 positions matching TRBD1. The CDR3 spans 16 residues. The V gene end was trimmed by 2 bases and the J gene end by 7 bases; junction bases not matched to a gene: 12. Germline V gives CDR1 SNHLY, CDR2 FYNNEI. The CDR3 spells CASSESPGTGPREQYF. The CDR3 DNA reads TGTGCCAGCAGTGAATCCCCCGGGACAGGGCCTCGGGAGCAGTACTTC.

The chain is built from TRBV6-5 and TRBJ2-1; 10 bases map to TRBD1. The CDR3 is made up of 15 amino acids. V was pared by 5 bases and J by 9 bases, with 10 bases of the junction left unmatched. In germline, CDR1 is MNHEY, CDR2 SVGAGI. The CDR3 bases are TGTGCCAGCAGTCTAGCCGGGACAGGGGCTATTGAGCAGTTCTTC. It translates to CASSLAGTGAIEQFF.

The chain employs TRBV11-3 and TRBJ2-1; D may be TRBD2 (6 bases). Trimming took 6 bases from V and 10 from J, leaving 13 bases between them. CDR3 length: 12 amino acids. The germline CDR1 and CDR2 sequences are SGHNT and YENEEA. CDR3 sequence reads: CASSPEGQEQFF. The CDR3, as DNA: TGTGCCAGCAGTCCGGAGGGCCAAGAGCAGTTCTTC.

The chain uses TRBV12-5 and TRBJ2-1; 7 bases fit TRBD1. This CDR3 region has 15 residues. V shed 8 bases and J 10 bases; nucleotides not matched to a gene: 17. Germline loops: CDR1 LGHNT, CDR2 FRNRAP. The CDR3 DNA reads TGTGCTAGTAGGAACAGGGGAACCGGAACGGGGGAGCAGTTCTTC. Protein sequence: CASRNRGTGTGEQFF.

The chain combines TRBV24-1 with TRBJ2-5; maybe TRBD2 (6 bases). V shed 4 bases and J shed 7 bases, with 15 bases lying between them. This CDR3 has 14 residues. Germline V gene sequence: CDR1 KGHDR, CDR2 SFDVKD. The CDR3 DNA follows: TGTGCCACCAGTGACCCCGGGACTCCTTGGACCCAGTACTTC. This codes for CATSDPGTPWTQYF.

J is TRBJ2-3 and V is TRBV27; the D is unclear. The CDR3 runs 15 residues. In germline, CDR1 is MNHEY, CDR2 SMNVEV (reference sequence). The V and J ends lost 5 bases and 4 bases respectively, with 16 bases between them. DNA of the CDR3: TGTGCCAGCAGTCCCACCCTCGCTCAGTCAGATACGCAGTATTTT. Translation gives CASSPTLAQSDTQYF.

V is TRBV19 and J is TRBJ2-3; possibly TRBD1 for D (5 bases). The V gene lost 6 bases and the J gene lost 1 base, with 8 bases spanning the gap. This CDR3 is built from 13 residues. CDR1 and CDR2 from the germline V gene are LNHDA and SQIVND (reference sequence). In DNA, the CDR3 is TGTGCCAGTAGCGTGACAGGCACAGATACGCAGTATTTT. Translation gives CASSVTGTDTQYF.

The genes are TRBV27 and TRBJ2-7, with 11 bases lining up with TRBD1. Germline values: CDR1 MNHEY, CDR2 SMNVEV (reference sequence). The CDR3 loop spans 16 amino acids. V trimming: 5 bases; J trimming: 1 base; junction bases outside the gene matches: 7. The chain's CDR3 is CASSHLGTGGSYEQYF. CDR3 bases: TGTGCCAGCAGTCACCTCGGGACAGGGGGGTCCTACGAGCAGTACTTC.

The chain joins TRBV28 to TRBJ2-5; no clear D. This CDR3 is built from 11 residues. Germline lookup yields CDR1 MDHEN and CDR2 SYDVKM. V was clipped by 6 bases and J by 2 bases, with 4 bases between them. In nucleotides, the CDR3 is TGTGCCAGCAGCCTACAAGAGACCCAGTACTTC. This sequence encodes CASSLQETQYF.

The CDR3: CASSQDTESGNTIYF. The CDR3 DNA is TGCGCCAGCAGCCAAGATACGGAGTCTGGAAACACCATATATTTT. The J gene is TRBJ1-3, the V gene TRBV4-3; the D is unclear. The CDR3 is made up of 15 amino acids. Trimming stripped 0 bases from V and 1 base from J, with 7 bases between. Germline CDR1 and CDR2: LGHNA and YSLEER.

For the CDR3, the DNA is TGCGCCAGCAGCCCCGGGACTAGCGGGAGGGCCAACGAGCAGTACTTC. Encoded protein: CASSPGTSGRANEQYF. This chain uses TRBV5-1 with TRBJ2-7, with 16 bases fitting TRBD2. This CDR3 is 16 amino acids long. J lost 5 bases, V lost 4 bases, and 6 bases had no gene match. The germline CDR1 and CDR2 sequences are SGHRS and YFSETQ. Looking up the rest from reference TRBV5-1 and TRBJ2-7 gives the full variable domain: KAGVTQTPRYLIKTRGQQVTLSCSPISGHRSVSWYQQTPGQGLQFLFEYFSETQRNKGNFPGRFSGRQFSNSRSEMNVSTLELGDSALYLCASSPGTSGRANEQYFGPGTRLTVT.

This clone was recorded once. DNA of the CDR3: TGTGCCAGCAGCCAAGCCCTTGGAGGGCGGGAGTTCTCCTACGAGCAGTACTTC. Protein sequence: CASSQALGGREFSYEQYF. The chain joins TRBV3-1 (or the pseudogene TRBV3-2) to TRBJ2-7; TRBD2 matches at 7 bases. J was trimmed by 0 bases and V by 1 base; bases with no gene match: 12. Per germline, CDR1 LGHDT and CDR2 YNNKEL (reference sequence). The CDR3 loop spans 18 amino acids.

V gene TRBV3-1 (or the pseudogene TRBV3-2) combines with J gene TRBJ2-5; D gene ambiguous. This CDR3 is built from 16 residues. Germline CDR1 LGHDT, CDR2 YNNKEL (reference sequence). The V end was cut by 0 bases, the J end by 2 bases, with 13 bases between. CDR3 in amino acids: CASSQDQPGGQETQYF. The CDR3 DNA follows: TGTGCCAGCAGCCAAGATCAGCCAGGTGGACAAGAGACCCAGTACTTC.

The rearrangement uses TRBV6-6 and TRBJ1-4; TRBD1 might be the D (6 bases). Deletions cut 7 bases from V and 5 bases from J, with 14 bases between. This CDR3 has 14 residues. Germline CDR1 is MNHNY and CDR2 is SVGAGI (reference sequence). The CDR3 coding sequence is TGTGCCAGCACTTCCGACAGGTGGAATGAAAAACTGTTTTTT. Its protein product is CASTSDRWNEKLFF.

This rearrangement joins TRBV5-1 to TRBJ2-3; possible D gene TRBD2, 6 bases. Between the trimmed V and J ends, which lost 7 bases and 0 bases, there was a span of 18 bases. The CDR3 has 16 amino acids. The germline gives CDR1 SGHRS, CDR2 YFSETQ. The CDR3 spells CASSSYRDSSTDTQYF. The CDR3 bases are TGCGCCAGCTCCTCCTACCGGGACTCTAGCACAGATACGCAGTATTTT.